The 9 T cell receptor beta chains listed next were all sequenced from one sample in a study of T cell responses to AZD1222 COVID-19 vaccine. Clones were read by immunoSEQ multiplex PCR, and TCRdb kept only the in-frame ones, dropping some. The sample lists about 120,000 clones; approximately 89% were seen once. Source: peripheral blood, taken on day 0 of AZD1222 vaccination. The receptors were gathered from an adult in good health.

The J gene is TRBJ1-1, the V gene TRBV29-1; D uncertain. Germline CDR1 SQVTM, CDR2 ANQGSEA. CDR3 length: 15 amino acids. Trimming pared 4 bases from V and 0 bases from J, leaving 15 bases between. This chain's CDR3 is CSVAGRSRLNTEAFF. The CDR3 bases are TGCAGCGTTGCGGGCCGCTCCCGATTGAACACTGAAGCTTTCTTT.

The chain carries TRBV28 and TRBJ2-2; 11 bases agree with TRBD2. The CDR3 extends over 17 amino acids. Unmatched junction bases numbered 1, after V lost 1 base and J lost 0 bases. Germline assignment: CDR1 MDHEN and CDR2 SYDVKM. In DNA, the CDR3 is TGTGCCAGCAGTTTATCACTAGCGGGAGCGAACACCGGGGAGCTGTTTTTT. Protein product: CASSLSLAGANTGELFF.

V usage is TRBV28 and J usage is TRBJ1-3; D is uncertain. CDR1 and CDR2 from the germline V gene are MDHEN and SYDVKM. V was cut by 5 bases and J by 5 bases, with 7 bases left in between. The CDR3 loop spans 12 amino acids. The CDR3 reads CASSLKRNTIYF. CDR3 coding DNA: TGTGCCAGCAGTCTTAAGAGAAACACCATATATTTT.

The V and J genes are TRBV24-1 and TRBJ1-1; D call uncertain. This CDR3 region has 15 residues. Deletions cut 4 bases from V and 7 bases from J, with 18 bases between. Germline CDR1 KGHDR, CDR2 SFDVKD. Here the CDR3 reads CATSETLGNLSEAFF. The DNA of the CDR3 is TGTGCCACCAGTGAAACTTTGGGGAATTTGAGTGAAGCTTTCTTT.

This sequence joins TRBV6-2 or TRBV6-3 and TRBJ2-7; D may match TRBD1 or TRBD2 (5 bases each). Per the germline V gene, CDR1 is MNHEY and CDR2 is SVGEGT. V dropped 5 bases and J dropped 2 bases, with 16 bases sitting between them. The CDR3 length is 15 residues. CDR3 sequence reads: CASSPGTAVPYEQYF. CDR3 coding DNA: TGTGCCAGCAGTCCCGGGACGGCTGTCCCCTACGAGCAGTACTTC.

V and J are TRBV27 and TRBJ1-5; possible D gene TRBD1, 6 bases. CDR3 size: 14 residues. Trimming cost V 6 bases and J 3 bases, with 12 bases left between them. Germline V CDR1 and CDR2: MNHEY, SMNVEV (reference sequence). The CDR3 nucleotides are TGTGCCAGCAGCCAGGGACAACCCAATCAGCCCCAGCATTTT. Protein product: CASSQGQPNQPQHF.

This clone was observed a single time. The V and J genes are TRBV5-1 and TRBJ1-5, with a tentative D call TRBD1 (6 bases). V lost 5 bases and J 4 bases, leaving 10 bases between the germline ends. There are 13 residues in the CDR3. Looked up from germline, CDR1 is SGHRS and CDR2 is YFSETQ. CDR3 in amino acids: CASSLTGNQPQHF. CDR3 DNA: TGCGCCAGCAGTCTGACAGGTAATCAGCCCCAGCATTTT.

The V gene is TRBV6-5, the J gene TRBJ2-5; D not certain. V shed 6 bases and J shed 2 bases, with 13 bases lying between them. Germline CDR1 MNHEY, CDR2 SVGAGI. This CDR3 is built from 14 residues. The chain's CDR3 is CASSPWLGQETQYF. CDR3 sequence (DNA): TGTGCCAGCAGCCCGTGGCTGGGGCAAGAGACCCAGTACTTC.

This clone was counted only a few times. CDR3 residues: CAISESPGQGNYGYTF. CDR3 sequence (DNA): TGTGCCATCAGTGAGTCCCCAGGACAGGGGAACTATGGCTACACCTTC. This sequence joins TRBV10-3 and TRBJ1-2; TRBD1 matches 9 bases. After removal of 0 bases from V and 2 bases from J, the junction contained 4 bases not matched to a gene. CDR1 and CDR2 from the germline V gene are ENHRY and SYGVKD. This CDR3 contains 16 residues.